These 18 T cell receptor beta chains originate from one sample sequenced in a study of OX40 agonist ivuxolimab in advanced cancers. The library came from the immunoSEQ multiplex PCR assay. As stored in TCRdb, this immuneACCESS dataset retains in-frame rearrangements with V and J assigned. A fraction of the clones does not appear; measured against another copy, unresolved V genes explain less than half of the discrepancy, and the remainder lacks a known reason. The sample contains some 61,000 clones, 90% of them found a single time. Roughly 4.9% of the sample rests with the top ten. Sequences were derived from CD4+ or CD8+ T cells sorted from blood, sampled in a trial of the OX40 agonist ivuxolimab. These receptors originate from an adult with an advanced solid tumor such as melanoma, head and neck, liver or kidney cancer.

The chain combines TRBV18 with TRBJ1-1, with TRBD1 identical over 7 bases. The germline gives CDR1 KGHSH, CDR2 LQKENI. Germline trimming cut 3 bases from V and 5 bases from J; bases unmatched to any gene: 9. This CDR3 has 15 amino acids. CDR3 nucleotides: TGTGCCAGCTCACCCGAGTCAGGGGGGAGGACTGAAGCTTTCTTT. It codes for CASSPESGGRTEAFF.

The count of this clone is one. V usage is TRBV2 and J usage is TRBJ2-5; D is undetermined. This CDR3 has 12 residues. Deletions cut 2 bases from V and 2 bases from J, with 3 bases between. CDR1 SNHLY and CDR2 FYNNEI come from the germline V gene. The CDR3 region has the DNA TGTGCCAGCAGTGAACTTCAAGAGACCCAGTACTTC. Residues: CASSELQETQYF.

The chain is built from TRBV28 and TRBJ1-5; 9 positions agree with TRBD1. The CDR3 contains 18 residues. CDR1 and CDR2 from the germline V gene are MDHEN and SYDVKM. Trimming cost V 3 bases and J 0 bases; bases outside gene matches: 9. CDR3 residues: CASSFGTGPSYSNQPQHF. The CDR3 bases are TGTGCCAGCAGTTTTGGGACAGGGCCCAGTTATAGCAATCAGCCCCAGCATTTT.

The gene calls are TRBV5-6 and TRBJ1-2; 7 bases map to TRBD1. Trimming removed 0 bases from V and 7 bases from J; junction bases left unmatched: 3. This CDR3 has 13 residues. Germline loops: CDR1 SGHDT, CDR2 YYEEEE. The CDR3 loop reads CASSLATGAGYTF. CDR3 sequence (DNA): TGTGCCAGCAGCTTGGCCACAGGGGCTGGCTACACCTTC.

This chain connects TRBV29-1 to TRBJ1-1; the D gene is possibly TRBD1 (5 bases). CDR3 length equals 12 residues. V was pared by 6 bases and J by 0 bases, with 8 bases between. Germline V gene lookup returns CDR1 SQVTM and CDR2 ANQGSEA. The CDR3 sequence is CSVRGMNTEAFF. The CDR3 region has the DNA TGCAGCGTAAGGGGCATGAACACTGAAGCTTTCTTT.

The chain recombines TRBV19 with TRBJ2-1, with 9 bases fitting TRBD2. This CDR3 has 15 residues. V lost 5 bases and J lost 3; bases outside the gene matches: 5. In germline, CDR1 is LNHDA, CDR2 SQIVND (reference sequence). CDR3 sequence (DNA): TGTGCCAGTAGTTCGGTAGCGGGAGACTACAATGAGCAGTTCTTC. Its protein product is CASSSVAGDYNEQFF.

V usage is TRBV10-1 and J usage is TRBJ2-2; D call uncertain. Trimming took 4 bases from V and 8 from J, leaving 11 bases between them. Germline CDR1 WNHNN, CDR2 SYGVQD (reference sequence). The CDR3 contains 13 residues. In nucleotides, the CDR3 is TGCGCCAGCAGTGTGCACCCCGGAGGGGAGCTGTTTTTT. Residues: CASSVHPGGELFF.

The CDR3 DNA follows: TGCGCCAGCAGACCCGGGACGGGTAATTCACCCCTCCACTTT. Translation gives CASRPGTGNSPLHF. The chain joins TRBV5-1 to TRBJ1-6; D is perhaps TRBD1 (5 bases). With 5 bases removed from V and 6 bases from J, the gap between germline ends came to 12 bases. This CDR3 is 14 amino acids long. CDR1 and CDR2 (germline): SGHRS, YFSETQ. Combining the CDR3 with reference TRBV5-1 and TRBJ1-6 gives the whole variable domain KAGVTQTPRYLIKTRGQQVTLSCSPISGHRSVSWYQQTPGQGLQFLFEYFSETQRNKGNFPGRFSGRQFSNSRSEMNVSTLELGDSALYLCASRPGTGNSPLHFGNGTRLTVT.

This chain links TRBV5-1 with TRBJ2-1; D remains ambiguous. There are 11 residues in the CDR3. V gave up 5 bases and J gave up 8 bases, with 8 bases separating them. The V gene's germline CDR1 is SGHRS and CDR2 YFSETQ. CDR3 loop: CASSKEHEQFF. The CDR3 coding sequence is TGCGCCAGCAGTAAGGAGCATGAGCAGTTCTTC.

In its sample, this clone was seen a few times. Other DNA sequences within the sample encode an identical CDR3. The CDR3 region is CASSVLVGISTDTQYF. In nucleotides, the CDR3 is TGTGCCAGCAGCGTCCTGGTGGGGATTAGCACAGATACGCAGTATTTT. The chain combines TRBV9 with TRBJ2-3; D is uncertain. The CDR3 has 16 amino acids. The V gene's germline CDR1 is SGDLS and CDR2 YYNGEE. Trimming stripped 2 bases from V and 0 bases from J, with 13 bases between.

The chain carries TRBV5-1 and TRBJ2-3; D not resolved. V was cut by 0 bases and J by 0 bases, with 14 bases left in between. Per germline, CDR1 SGHRS and CDR2 YFSETQ. The CDR3 sequence is 17 residues long. CDR3 sequence: CASSLGGTGTSTDTQYF. The CDR3 bases are TGCGCCAGCAGCTTGGGGGGAACCGGAACTAGCACAGATACGCAGTATTTT.

This chain joins TRBV6-5 and TRBJ2-2, with TRBD1 matching 10 bases. The CDR3 length is 15 residues. Germline CDR1 and CDR2: MNHEY and SVGAGI. Germline trimming cut 6 bases from V and 7 bases from J; bases unmatched to any gene: 8. CDR3 in amino acids: CASRRDRGRGGELFF. CDR3 nucleotide sequence: TGTGCCAGCAGACGGGACAGGGGCAGGGGCGGGGAGCTGTTTTTT.

The rearrangement links TRBV7-3 to TRBJ2-3; 10 nucleotides line up with TRBD2. CDR3 length equals 16 residues. Germline V gene sequence: CDR1 SGHTA, CDR2 FQGTGA. Losses at the gene ends were 2 bases for V and 1 base for J; bases not matched to a gene: 3. CDR3 nucleotide sequence: TGTGCCAGCAGCTTAGGCCTAGCGGGGGGCACAGATACGCAGTATTTT. Translating gives CASSLGLAGGTDTQYF.

The J gene is TRBJ1-2, the V gene TRBV7-9; TRBD1 matches at 10 bases. This CDR3 is built from 14 residues. Per the germline V gene, CDR1 is SEHNR and CDR2 is FQNEAQ (reference sequence). V lost 2 bases, J lost 5 bases, and 2 bases stayed unmatched. In DNA form, the CDR3 reads TGTGCCAGCAGCTTAAAGGGACAGGGGTATGGCTACACCTTC. Translation gives CASSLKGQGYGYTF.

The genes are TRBV25-1 and TRBJ2-1, with TRBD2 identical over 12 bases. Germline V lookup: CDR1 MGHDK, CDR2 SYGVNS. The length of the CDR3 is 12 residues. V gave up 10 bases and J gave up 6 bases; unmatched junction bases: 1. CDR3 sequence: CATSGRGNEQFF. In DNA, the CDR3 is TGTGCCACTAGCGGGAGGGGCAATGAGCAGTTCTTC.

The V call is TRBV12-5, the J call TRBJ2-1; D uncertain. V dropped 1 base and J dropped 9 bases, with 7 bases sitting between them. This CDR3 is built from 12 residues. The germline gives CDR1 LGHNT, CDR2 FRNRAP. CDR3 loop: CASGLEWSEQFF. In DNA, the CDR3 is TGTGCTAGTGGTTTGGAGTGGAGTGAGCAGTTCTTC.

This chain connects TRBV11-2 to TRBJ2-3; D is ambiguous. The CDR3 is 15 residues long. V was pared by 1 base and J by 7 bases, with 15 bases between. Germline CDR1 is SGHAT and CDR2 is FQNNGV. This CDR3 reads CASSLGSSFTHTQYF. The CDR3 DNA reads TGTGCCAGCAGCTTAGGATCTAGTTTTACCCATACGCAGTATTTT. The variable domain in full, completed from reference TRBV11-2 and TRBJ2-3, reads EAGVAQSPRYKIIEKRQSVAFWCNPISGHATLYWYQQILGQGPKLLIQFQNNGVVDDSQLPKDRFSAERLKGVDSTLKIQPAKLEDSAVYLCASSLGSSFTHTQYFGPGTRLTVL.

The chain joins TRBV19 to TRBJ1-5; possible D gene TRBD1, 6 bases. This CDR3 contains 17 residues. The ends were cut back, 4 bases at V and 5 bases at J, with 21 bases in the middle. Per germline, CDR1 LNHDA and CDR2 SQIVND (reference sequence). The chain's CDR3 is CASSKGEGFLGDQPQHF. Written as DNA, the CDR3 is TGTGCCAGTAGTAAGGGGGAAGGCTTCCTGGGCGATCAGCCCCAGCATTTT.